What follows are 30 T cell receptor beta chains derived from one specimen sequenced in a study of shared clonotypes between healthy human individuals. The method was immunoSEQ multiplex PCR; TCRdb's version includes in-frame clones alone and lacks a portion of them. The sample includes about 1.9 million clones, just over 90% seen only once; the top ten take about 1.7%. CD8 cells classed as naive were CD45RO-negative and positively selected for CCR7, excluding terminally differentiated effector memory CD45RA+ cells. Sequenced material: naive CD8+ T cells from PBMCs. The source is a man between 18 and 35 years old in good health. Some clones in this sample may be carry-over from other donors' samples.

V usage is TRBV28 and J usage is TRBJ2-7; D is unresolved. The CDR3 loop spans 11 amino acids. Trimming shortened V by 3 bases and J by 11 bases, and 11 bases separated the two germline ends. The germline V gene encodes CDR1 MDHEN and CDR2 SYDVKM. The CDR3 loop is CASSFGPFKYF. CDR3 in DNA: TGTGCCAGCAGTTTTGGACCCTTCAAGTACTTC.

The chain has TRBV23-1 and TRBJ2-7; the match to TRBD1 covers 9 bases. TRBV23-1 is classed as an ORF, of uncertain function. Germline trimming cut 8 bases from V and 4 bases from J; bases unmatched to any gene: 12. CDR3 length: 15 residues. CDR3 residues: CASEQPGQGQYEQYF. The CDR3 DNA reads TGCGCCAGCGAACAGCCGGGACAGGGACAATACGAGCAGTACTTC.

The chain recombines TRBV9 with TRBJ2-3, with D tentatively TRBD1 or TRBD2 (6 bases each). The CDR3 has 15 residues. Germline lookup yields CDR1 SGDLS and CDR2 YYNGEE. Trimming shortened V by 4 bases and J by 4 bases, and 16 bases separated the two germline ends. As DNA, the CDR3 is TGTGCCAGCAGCCCGGCGGGACACAGGGCAGATACGCAGTATTTT. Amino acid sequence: CASSPAGHRADTQYF.

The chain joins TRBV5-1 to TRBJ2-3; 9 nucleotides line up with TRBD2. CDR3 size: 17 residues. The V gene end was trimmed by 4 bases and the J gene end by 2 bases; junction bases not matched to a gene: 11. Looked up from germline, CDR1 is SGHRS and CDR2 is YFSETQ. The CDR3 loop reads CASSPIGGRGTTDTQYF. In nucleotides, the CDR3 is TGCGCCAGCAGCCCGATAGGCGGGAGGGGTACCACAGATACGCAGTATTTT.

CDR3 region: CSAYQGYEQYF. The CDR3 nucleotides are TGCAGTGCTTACCAGGGCTACGAGCAGTACTTC. The V call is TRBV20-1, the J call TRBJ2-7; weak D call: TRBD1 (5 bases). Trimming removed 5 bases at V and 3 bases at J, with 8 bases between. The CDR3 consists of 11 residues. Germline V gene data show CDR1 as DFQATT and CDR2 as SNEGSKA (reference sequence).

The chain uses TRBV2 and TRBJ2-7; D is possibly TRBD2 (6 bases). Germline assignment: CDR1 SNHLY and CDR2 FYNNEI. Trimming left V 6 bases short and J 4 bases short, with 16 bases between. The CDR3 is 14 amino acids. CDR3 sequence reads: CASSGDPGDYEQYF. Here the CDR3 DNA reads TGTGCCAGCAGCGGTGACCCGGGGGATTACGAGCAGTACTTC.

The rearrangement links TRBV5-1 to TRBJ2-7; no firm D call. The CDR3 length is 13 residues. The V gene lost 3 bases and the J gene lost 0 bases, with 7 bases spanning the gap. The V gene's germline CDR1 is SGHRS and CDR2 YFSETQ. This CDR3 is CASSSDDSYEQYF. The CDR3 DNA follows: TGCGCCAGCAGCTCCGACGACTCCTACGAGCAGTACTTC.

In DNA, the CDR3 is TGCGCCAGCAGCCAAGAGCCGGGCGCCAATCAGCCCCAGCATTTT. The encoded protein is CASSQEPGANQPQHF. The V and J genes are TRBV4-1 and TRBJ1-5; D is unresolved. Germline V gives CDR1 MGHRA, CDR2 YSYEKL. This CDR3 has 15 amino acids. The ends were cut back, 0 bases at V and 3 bases at J, with 9 bases in the middle.

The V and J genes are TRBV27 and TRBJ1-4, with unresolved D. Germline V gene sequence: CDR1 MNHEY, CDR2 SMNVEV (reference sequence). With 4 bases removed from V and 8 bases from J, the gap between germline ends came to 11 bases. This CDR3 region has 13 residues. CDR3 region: CASSYRTLEKLFF. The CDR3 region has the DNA TGTGCCAGCAGTTACAGAACCCTAGAAAAACTGTTTTTT.

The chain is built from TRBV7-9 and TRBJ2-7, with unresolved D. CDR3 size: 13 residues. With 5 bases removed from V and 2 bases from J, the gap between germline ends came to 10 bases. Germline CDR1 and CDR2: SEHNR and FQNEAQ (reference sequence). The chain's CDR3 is CASSPHNTYEQYF. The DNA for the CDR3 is TGTGCCAGCAGCCCCCACAATACCTACGAGCAGTACTTC.

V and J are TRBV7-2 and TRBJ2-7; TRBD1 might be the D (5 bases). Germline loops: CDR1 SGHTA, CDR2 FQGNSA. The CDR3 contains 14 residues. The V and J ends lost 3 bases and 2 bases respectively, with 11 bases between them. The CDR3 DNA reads TGTGCCAGCAGCTTTCAGGGTCCGGCCTACGAGCAGTACTTC. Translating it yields CASSFQGPAYEQYF.

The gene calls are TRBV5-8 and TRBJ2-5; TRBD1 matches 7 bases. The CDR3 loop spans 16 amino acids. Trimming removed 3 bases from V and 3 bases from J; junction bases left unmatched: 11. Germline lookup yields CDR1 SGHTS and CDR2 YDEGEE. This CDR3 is CASSSLPDTGEETQYF. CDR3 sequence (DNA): TGTGCCAGCAGCTCCCTTCCGGACACAGGGGAAGAGACCCAGTACTTC.

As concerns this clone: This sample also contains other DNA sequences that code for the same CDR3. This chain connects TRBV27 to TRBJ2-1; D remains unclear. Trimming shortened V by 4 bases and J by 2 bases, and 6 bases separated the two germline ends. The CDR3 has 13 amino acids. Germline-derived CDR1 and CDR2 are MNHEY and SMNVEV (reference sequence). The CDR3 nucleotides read TGTGCCAGCAGTTCGACCCCCTACAATGAGCAGTTCTTC. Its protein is CASSSTPYNEQFF.

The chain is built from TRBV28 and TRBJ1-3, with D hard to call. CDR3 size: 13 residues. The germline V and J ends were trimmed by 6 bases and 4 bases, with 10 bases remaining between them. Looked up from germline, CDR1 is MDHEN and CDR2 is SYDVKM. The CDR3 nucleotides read TGTGCCAGCAGCCCCGGGAGAGGAAACACCATATATTTT. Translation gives CASSPGRGNTIYF.

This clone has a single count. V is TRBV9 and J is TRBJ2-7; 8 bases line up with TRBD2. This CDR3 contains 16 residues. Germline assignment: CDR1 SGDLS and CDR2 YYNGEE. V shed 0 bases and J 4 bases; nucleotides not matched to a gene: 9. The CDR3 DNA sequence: TGTGCCAGCAGCGTAGCAGGCAGCGGGAGTTTGTACGAGCAGTACTTC. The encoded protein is CASSVAGSGSLYEQYF. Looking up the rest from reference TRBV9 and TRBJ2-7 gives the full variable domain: DSGVTQTPKHLITATGQRVTLRCSPRSGDLSVYWYQQSLDQGLQFLIQYYNGEERAKGNILERFSAQQFPDLHSELNLSSLELGDSALYFCASSVAGSGSLYEQYFGPGTRLTVT.

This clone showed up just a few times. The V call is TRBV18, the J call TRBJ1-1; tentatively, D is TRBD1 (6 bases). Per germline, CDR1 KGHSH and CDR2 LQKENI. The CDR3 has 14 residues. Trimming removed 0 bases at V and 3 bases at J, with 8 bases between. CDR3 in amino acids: CASSPPAGDTEAFF. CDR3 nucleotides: TGTGCCAGCTCACCACCGGCAGGGGACACTGAAGCTTTCTTT. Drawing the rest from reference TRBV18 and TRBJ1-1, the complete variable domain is NAGVMQNPRHLVRRRGQEARLRCSPMKGHSHVYWYRQLPEEGLKFMVYLQKENIIDESGMPKERFSAEFPKEGPSILRIQQVVRGDSAAYFCASSPPAGDTEAFFGQGTRLTVV.

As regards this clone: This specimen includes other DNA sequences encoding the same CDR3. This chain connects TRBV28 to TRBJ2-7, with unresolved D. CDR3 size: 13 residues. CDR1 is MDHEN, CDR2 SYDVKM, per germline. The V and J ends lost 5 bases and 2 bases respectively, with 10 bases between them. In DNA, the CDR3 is TGTGCCAGCAGTCTGAGGACCACCTACGAGCAGTACTTC. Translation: CASSLRTTYEQYF. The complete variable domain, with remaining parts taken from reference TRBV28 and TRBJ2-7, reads DVKVTQSSRYLVKRTGEKVFLECVQDMDHENMFWYRQDPGLGLRLIYFSYDVKMKEKGDIPEGYSVSREKKERFSLILESASTNQTSMYLCASSLRTTYEQYFGPGTRLTVT.

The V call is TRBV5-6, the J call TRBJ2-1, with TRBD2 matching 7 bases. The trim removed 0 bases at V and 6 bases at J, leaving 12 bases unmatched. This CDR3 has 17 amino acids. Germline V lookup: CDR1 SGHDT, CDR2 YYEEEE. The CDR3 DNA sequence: TGTGCCAGCAGCTTGGGCGGGGCGGGAGTAGGGCGCAATGAGCAGTTCTTC. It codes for CASSLGGAGVGRNEQFF.

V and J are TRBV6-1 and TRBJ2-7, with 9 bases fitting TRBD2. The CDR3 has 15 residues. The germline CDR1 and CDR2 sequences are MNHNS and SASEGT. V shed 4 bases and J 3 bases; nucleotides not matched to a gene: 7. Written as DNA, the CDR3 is TGTGCCAGCAGTGGCCTAGCGGGACGAAACTACGAGCAGTACTTC. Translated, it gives CASSGLAGRNYEQYF.

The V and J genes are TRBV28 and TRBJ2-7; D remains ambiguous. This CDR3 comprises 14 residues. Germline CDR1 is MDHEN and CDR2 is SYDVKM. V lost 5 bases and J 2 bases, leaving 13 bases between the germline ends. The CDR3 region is CASSPDTGTYEQYF. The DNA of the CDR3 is TGTGCCAGCAGTCCGGATACCGGTACCTACGAGCAGTACTTC.

The CDR3 loop reads CASSYTLGAPAYEQYF. Here the CDR3 DNA reads TGTGCCAGCAGTTACACTTTGGGGGCCCCAGCCTACGAGCAGTACTTC. The V call is TRBV6-5, the J call TRBJ2-7, with a possible D match to TRBD1 (6 bases). V was shortened by 2 bases and J by 2 bases, with 16 bases between the two germline ends. Germline CDR1 and CDR2: MNHEY and SVGAGI. The length of the CDR3 is 16 residues.

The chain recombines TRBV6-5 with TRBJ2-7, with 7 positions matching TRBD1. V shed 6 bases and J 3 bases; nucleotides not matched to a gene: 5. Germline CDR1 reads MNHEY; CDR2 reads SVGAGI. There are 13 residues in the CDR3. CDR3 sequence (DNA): TGTGCCAGCAGGGAGACAGGGCTCTACGAGCAGTACTTC. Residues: CASRETGLYEQYF.

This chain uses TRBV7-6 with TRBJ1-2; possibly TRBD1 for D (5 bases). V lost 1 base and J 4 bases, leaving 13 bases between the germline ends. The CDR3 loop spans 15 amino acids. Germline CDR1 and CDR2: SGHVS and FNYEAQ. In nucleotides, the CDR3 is TGTGCCAGCAGCTTAGGGGCCGGGGCAAGCTATGGCTACACCTTC. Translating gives CASSLGAGASYGYTF.

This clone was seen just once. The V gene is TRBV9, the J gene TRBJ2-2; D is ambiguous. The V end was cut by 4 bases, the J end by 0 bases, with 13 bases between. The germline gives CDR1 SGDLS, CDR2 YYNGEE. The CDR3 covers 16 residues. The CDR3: CASSPKWAANTGELFF. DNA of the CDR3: TGTGCCAGCAGCCCCAAATGGGCCGCGAACACCGGGGAGCTGTTTTTT. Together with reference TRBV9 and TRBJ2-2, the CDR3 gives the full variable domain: DSGVTQTPKHLITATGQRVTLRCSPRSGDLSVYWYQQSLDQGLQFLIQYYNGEERAKGNILERFSAQQFPDLHSELNLSSLELGDSALYFCASSPKWAANTGELFFGEGSRLTVL.

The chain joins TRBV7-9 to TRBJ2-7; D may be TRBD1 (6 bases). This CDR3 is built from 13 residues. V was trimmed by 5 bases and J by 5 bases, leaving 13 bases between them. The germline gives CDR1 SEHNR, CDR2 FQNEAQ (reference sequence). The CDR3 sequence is CASSIQGGDEQYF. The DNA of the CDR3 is TGTGCCAGCAGCATACAGGGTGGCGACGAGCAGTACTTC.

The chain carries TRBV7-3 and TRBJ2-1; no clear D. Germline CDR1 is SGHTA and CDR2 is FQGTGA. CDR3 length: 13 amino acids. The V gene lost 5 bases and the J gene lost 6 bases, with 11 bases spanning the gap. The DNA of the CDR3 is TGTGCCAGCAGCCCCCCAGGTGCCAATGAGCAGTTCTTC. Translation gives CASSPPGANEQFF.

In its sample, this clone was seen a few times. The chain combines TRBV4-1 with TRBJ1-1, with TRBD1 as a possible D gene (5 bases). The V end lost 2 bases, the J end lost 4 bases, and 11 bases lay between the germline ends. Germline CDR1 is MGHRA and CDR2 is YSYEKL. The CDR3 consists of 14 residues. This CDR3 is CASSQRSGGTEAFF. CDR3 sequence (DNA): TGCGCCAGCAGCCAAAGATCGGGGGGCACTGAAGCTTTCTTT.

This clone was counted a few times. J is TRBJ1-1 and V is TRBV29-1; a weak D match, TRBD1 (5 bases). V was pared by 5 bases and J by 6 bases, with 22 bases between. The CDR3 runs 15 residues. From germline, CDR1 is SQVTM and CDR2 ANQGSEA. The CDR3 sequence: CSVPPSGRVGPEAFF. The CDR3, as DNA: TGCAGCGTTCCACCCTCCGGCAGGGTAGGCCCTGAAGCTTTCTTT. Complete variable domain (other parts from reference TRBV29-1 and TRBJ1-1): SAVISQKPSRDICQRGTSLTIQCQVDSQVTMMFWYRQQPGQSLTLIATANQGSEATYESGFVIDKFPISRPNLTFSTLTVSNMSPEDSSIYLCSVPPSGRVGPEAFFGQGTRLTVV.

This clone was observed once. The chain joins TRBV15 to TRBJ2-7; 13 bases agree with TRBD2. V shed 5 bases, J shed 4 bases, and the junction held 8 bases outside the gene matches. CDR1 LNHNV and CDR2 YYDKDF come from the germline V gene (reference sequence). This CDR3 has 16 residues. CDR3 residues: CATSEGTSGNGYEQYF. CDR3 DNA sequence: TGTGCCACCAGCGAAGGGACTAGCGGGAACGGGTACGAGCAGTACTTC.

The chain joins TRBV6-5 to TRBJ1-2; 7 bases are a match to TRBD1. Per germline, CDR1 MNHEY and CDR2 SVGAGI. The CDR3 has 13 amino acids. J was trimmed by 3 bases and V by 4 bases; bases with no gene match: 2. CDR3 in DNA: TGTGCCAGCAGTTTACAGGGGCACTATGGCTACACCTTC. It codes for CASSLQGHYGYTF.